This T cell receptor (beta chain) came from a study of Ad26.COV2.S vaccination and SARS-CoV-2 variants. As for the study in general: Donor joined the COV1001 Ad26.COV2.S trial arm. Once, or twice with 56 days between doses, Ad26.COV2.S was given intramuscularly. Findings and limits, study-wide: Vaccine and placebo groups showed comparable non-spike TCR breadth.

CDR1 is DFQATT and CDR2 is SNEGSKA in the germline V gene (reference sequence). The CDR3 loop spans 11 amino acids. Trimming shortened V by 2 bases and J by 2 bases, and 4 bases separated the two germline ends. This sample's treatment: roughly 18 received Ad26.COV2.S at low or high dose, single or two shots; 5 received placebo; per-sample allocation not given. Specimen acquisition occurred on day 63 following the initial vaccine or placebo injection. Donor was an adult aged 18-55 years in Boston. Of note for this clone: Antigen unknown.

Method: immunoSEQ multiplex PCR; TCRdb's copy keeps in-frame clones and lacks some. The sample carries around 300,000 clones, approximately 86% recorded once. The V and J genes are TRBV20-1 and TRBJ2-7; D call uncertain. This specimen was peripheral blood, taken in a trial of Ad26.COV2.S vaccine versus placebo. This clonotype originated in a person aged 18-65 years who received the Ad26.COV2.S COVID-19 vaccine or a placebo. The chain's CDR3 is CSARWTYEQYF. CDR3 DNA sequence: TGCAGTGCTAGATGGACCTACGAGCAGTACTTC.